This T cell receptor (beta chain) stems from a study of vaccination and CD4 T cells after COVID-19. About the research overall: The convalescents comprised six males and four females, two of them Hispanic.

This clonotype was counted only a few times. Its antigen remains unidentified. Cultured CD4+ T cell DNA was sequenced using the Oncomine TCR Beta short-read assay. Genomic DNA extraction was carried out from cultured CD4+ T cells. TCRdb reprocessed the PCR reads via MiXCR and lists one record per CDR3 protein. The data show about 16,000 distinct CDR3 sequences, about 40% seen once. V was pared by 9 bases and J by 4 bases, with 5 bases of the junction left unmatched. The CDR3 runs 13 residues. Germline loops: CDR1 LNHDA, CDR2 SQIVND (reference sequence). Indicated treatment: approximately 9-day PBMC culture with coronavirus spike peptide pools or control peptides (ViraFEST assay). Negative selection enriched CD4+ T cells from cultures at nine to eleven days.

The gene calls are TRBV19 and TRBJ1-4; 7 bases fit TRBD1. This receptor was identified in a human donor who received a COVID-19 vaccine. The sample in question was CD4+ T cells from blood, cultured in vitro, obtained before SARS-CoV-2 vaccination. CDR3 coding DNA: TGTGCCAGCAAGGACAGGTTTAATGAAAAACTGTTTTTT. Translated: CASKDRFNEKLFF. Variable domain in full (rest from reference TRBV19 and TRBJ1-4): DGGITQSPKYLFRKEGQNVTLSCEQNLNHDAMYWYRQDPGQGLRLIYYSQIVNDFQKGDIAEGYSVSREKKESFPLTVTSAQKNPTAFYLCASKDRFNEKLFFGSGTQLSVL.